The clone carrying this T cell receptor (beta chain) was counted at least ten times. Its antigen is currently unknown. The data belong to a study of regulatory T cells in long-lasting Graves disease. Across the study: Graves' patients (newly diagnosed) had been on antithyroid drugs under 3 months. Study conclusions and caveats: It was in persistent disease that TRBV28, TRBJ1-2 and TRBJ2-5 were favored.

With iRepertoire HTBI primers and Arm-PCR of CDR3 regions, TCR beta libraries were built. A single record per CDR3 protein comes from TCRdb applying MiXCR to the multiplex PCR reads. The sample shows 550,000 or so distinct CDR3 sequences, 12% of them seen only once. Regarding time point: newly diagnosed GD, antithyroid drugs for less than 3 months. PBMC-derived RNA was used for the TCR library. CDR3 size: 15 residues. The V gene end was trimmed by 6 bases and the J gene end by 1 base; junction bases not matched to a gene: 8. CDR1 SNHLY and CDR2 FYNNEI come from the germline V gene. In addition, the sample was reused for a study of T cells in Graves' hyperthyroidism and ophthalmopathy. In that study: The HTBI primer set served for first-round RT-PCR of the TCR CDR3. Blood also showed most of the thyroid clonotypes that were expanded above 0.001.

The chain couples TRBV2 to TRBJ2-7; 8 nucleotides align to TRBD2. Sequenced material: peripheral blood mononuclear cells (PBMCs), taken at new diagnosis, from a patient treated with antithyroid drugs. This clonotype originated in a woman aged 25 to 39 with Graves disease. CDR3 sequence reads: CASRDFSGTSYEQYF. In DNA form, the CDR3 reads TGTGCCAGCAGAGACTTTAGCGGGACTTCCTACGAGCAGTACTTC.